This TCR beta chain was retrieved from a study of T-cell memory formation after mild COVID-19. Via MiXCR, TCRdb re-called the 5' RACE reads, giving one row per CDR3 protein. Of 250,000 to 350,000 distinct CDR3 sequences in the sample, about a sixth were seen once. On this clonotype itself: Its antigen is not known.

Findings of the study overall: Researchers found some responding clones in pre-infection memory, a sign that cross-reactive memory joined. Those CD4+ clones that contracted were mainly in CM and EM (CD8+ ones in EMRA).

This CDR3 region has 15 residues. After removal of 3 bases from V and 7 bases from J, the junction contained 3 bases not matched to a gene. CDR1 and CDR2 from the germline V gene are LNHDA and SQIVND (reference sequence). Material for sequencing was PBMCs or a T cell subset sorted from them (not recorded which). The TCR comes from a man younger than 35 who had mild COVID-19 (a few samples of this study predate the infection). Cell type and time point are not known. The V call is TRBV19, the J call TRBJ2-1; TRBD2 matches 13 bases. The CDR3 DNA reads TGTGCCAGTAGTATCCCACTAGCGGGGGGGAATGAGCAGTTCTTC. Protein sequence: CASSIPLAGGNEQFF.